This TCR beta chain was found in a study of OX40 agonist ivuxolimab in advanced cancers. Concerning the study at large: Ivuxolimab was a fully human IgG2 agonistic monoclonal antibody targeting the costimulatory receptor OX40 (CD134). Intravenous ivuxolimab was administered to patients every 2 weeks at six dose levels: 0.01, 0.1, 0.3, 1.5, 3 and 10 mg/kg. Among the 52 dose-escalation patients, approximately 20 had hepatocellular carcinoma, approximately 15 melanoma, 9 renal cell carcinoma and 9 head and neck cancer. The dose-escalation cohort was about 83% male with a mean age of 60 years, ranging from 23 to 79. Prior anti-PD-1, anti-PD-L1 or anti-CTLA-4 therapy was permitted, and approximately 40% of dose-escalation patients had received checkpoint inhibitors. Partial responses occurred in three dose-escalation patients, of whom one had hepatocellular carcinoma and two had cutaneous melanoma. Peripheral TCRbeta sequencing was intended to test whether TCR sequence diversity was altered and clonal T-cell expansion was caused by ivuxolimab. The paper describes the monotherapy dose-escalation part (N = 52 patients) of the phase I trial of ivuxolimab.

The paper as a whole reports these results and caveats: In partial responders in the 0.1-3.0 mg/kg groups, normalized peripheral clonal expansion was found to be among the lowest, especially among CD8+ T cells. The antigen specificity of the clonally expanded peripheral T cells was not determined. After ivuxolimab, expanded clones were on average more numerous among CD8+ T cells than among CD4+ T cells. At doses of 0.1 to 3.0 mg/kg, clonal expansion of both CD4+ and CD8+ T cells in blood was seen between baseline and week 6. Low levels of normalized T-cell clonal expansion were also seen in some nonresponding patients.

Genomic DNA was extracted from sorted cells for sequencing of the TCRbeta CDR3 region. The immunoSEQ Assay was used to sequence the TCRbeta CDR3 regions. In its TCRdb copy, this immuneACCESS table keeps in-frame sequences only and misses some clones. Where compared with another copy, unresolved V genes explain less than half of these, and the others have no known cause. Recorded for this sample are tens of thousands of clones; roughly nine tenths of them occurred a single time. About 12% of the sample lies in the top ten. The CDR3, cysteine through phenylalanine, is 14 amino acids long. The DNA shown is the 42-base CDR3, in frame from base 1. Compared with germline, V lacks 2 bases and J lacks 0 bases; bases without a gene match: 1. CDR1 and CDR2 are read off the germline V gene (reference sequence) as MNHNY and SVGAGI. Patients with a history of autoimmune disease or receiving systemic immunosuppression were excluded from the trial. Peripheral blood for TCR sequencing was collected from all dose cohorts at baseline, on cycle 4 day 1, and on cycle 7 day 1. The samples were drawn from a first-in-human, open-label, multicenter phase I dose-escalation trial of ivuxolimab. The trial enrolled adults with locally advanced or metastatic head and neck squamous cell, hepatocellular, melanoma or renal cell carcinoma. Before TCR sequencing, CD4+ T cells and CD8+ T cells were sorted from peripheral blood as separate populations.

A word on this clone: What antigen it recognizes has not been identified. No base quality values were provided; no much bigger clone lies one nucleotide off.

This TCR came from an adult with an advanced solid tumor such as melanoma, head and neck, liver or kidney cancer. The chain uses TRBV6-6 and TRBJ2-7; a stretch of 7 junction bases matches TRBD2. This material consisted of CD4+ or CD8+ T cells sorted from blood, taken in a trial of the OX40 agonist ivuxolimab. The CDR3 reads CASSYQRGSYEQYF. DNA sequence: TGTGCCAGCAGTTACCAGCGGGGCTCCTACGAGCAGTACTTC.